Below, one T cell receptor beta chain is given with its context. Its specificity is not known. Between the trimmed V and J ends, which lost 4 bases and 8 bases, there was a span of 11 bases. The germline CDR1 and CDR2 sequences are MGHRA and YSYEKL. The CDR3 contains 12 residues. This sample was taken from a study of OX40 agonist ivuxolimab in advanced cancers. The overall study: Eligibility admitted prior anti-PD-1, anti-PD-L1 or anti-CTLA-4 therapy; 35% to 40% had some. Of the patients, three showed partial responses, one with hepatocellular carcinoma and two with cutaneous melanoma.

Data came from immunoSEQ multiplex PCR; TCRdb stores just in-frame clones and leaves some out. Of fewer than 85,000 clones in the sample, around 82% were seen once. Broader study findings: Partial responders at 0.1-3.0 mg/kg had among the lowest clonal expansion.

The source is an adult with an advanced solid tumor such as melanoma, head and neck, liver or kidney cancer. This material consisted of CD4+ or CD8+ T cells sorted from blood, taken in a trial of the OX40 agonist ivuxolimab. This sequence joins TRBV4-1 and TRBJ1-2; perhaps TRBD1 as D (5 bases). Written as DNA, the CDR3 is TGCGCCAGCAGCCCCGGGGCCGGCGGCTACACCTTC. Translating it yields CASSPGAGGYTF.